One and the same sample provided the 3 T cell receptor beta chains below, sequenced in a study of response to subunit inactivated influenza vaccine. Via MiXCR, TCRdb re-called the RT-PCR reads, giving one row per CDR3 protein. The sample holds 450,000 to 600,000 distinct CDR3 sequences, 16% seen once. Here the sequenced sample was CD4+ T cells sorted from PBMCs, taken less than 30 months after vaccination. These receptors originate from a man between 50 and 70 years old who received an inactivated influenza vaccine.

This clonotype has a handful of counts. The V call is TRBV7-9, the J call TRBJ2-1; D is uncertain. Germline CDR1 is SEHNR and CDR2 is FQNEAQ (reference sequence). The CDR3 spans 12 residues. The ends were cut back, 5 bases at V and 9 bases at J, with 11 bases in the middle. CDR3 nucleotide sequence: TGTGCCAGCAGCCCCCAGGTCGGTGAGCAGTTCTTC. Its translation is CASSPQVGEQFF.

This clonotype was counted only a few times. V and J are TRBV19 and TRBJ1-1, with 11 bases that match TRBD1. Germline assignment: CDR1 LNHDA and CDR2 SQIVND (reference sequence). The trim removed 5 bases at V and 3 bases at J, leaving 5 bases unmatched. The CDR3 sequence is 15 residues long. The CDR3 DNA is TGTGCCAGTAGTTTTGGACAGGGGGCTTACACTGAAGCTTTCTTT. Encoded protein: CASSFGQGAYTEAFF.

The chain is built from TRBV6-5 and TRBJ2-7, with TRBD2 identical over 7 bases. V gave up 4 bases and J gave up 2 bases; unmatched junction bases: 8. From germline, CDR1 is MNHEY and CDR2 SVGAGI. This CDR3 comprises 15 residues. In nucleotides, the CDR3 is TGTGCCAGCAGTTCCACGACTAGCTTGGCCTACGAGCAGTACTTC. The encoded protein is CASSSTTSLAYEQYF.